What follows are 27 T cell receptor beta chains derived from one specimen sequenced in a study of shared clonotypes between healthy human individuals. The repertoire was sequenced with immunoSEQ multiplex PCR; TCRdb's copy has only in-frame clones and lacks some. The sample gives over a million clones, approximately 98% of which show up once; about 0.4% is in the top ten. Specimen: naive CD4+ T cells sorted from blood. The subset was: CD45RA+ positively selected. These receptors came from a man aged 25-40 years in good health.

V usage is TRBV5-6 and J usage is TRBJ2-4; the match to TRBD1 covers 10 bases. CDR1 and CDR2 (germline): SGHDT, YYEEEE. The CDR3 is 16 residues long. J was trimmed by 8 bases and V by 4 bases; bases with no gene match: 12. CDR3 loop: CASSIVPGTGADIQYF. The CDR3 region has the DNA TGTGCCAGCAGCATCGTGCCCGGGACAGGGGCCGACATTCAGTACTTC.

The DNA of the CDR3 is TGTGCCAGCAGTTTTCGGGGGGCGTGGCAGCCCCAGCATTTT. Translation gives CASSFRGAWQPQHF. V is TRBV28 and J is TRBJ1-5; D is perhaps TRBD1 (6 bases). The CDR3 totals 14 residues. V was shortened by 3 bases and J by 7 bases, with 13 bases between the two germline ends. In germline, CDR1 is MDHEN, CDR2 SYDVKM.

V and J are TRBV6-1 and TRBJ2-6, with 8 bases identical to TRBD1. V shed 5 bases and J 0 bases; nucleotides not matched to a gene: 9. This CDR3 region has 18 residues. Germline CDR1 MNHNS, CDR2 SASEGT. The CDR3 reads CASSQDRGPYSGANVLTF. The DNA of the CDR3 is TGTGCCAGCAGTCAAGACAGGGGCCCCTACTCTGGGGCCAACGTCCTGACTTTC.

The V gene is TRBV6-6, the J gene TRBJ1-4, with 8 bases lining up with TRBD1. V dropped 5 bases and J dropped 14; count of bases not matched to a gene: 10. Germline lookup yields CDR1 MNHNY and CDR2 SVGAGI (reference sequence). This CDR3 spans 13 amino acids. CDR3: CASSKGQGGDLFF. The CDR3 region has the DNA TGTGCCAGCAGTAAAGGACAGGGAGGTGACCTGTTTTTT.

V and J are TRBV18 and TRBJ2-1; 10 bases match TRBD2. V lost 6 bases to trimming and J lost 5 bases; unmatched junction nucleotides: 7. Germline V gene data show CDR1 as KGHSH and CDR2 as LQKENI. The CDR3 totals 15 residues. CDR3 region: CASSGGTSANNEQFF. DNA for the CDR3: TGTGCCAGCTCCGGGGGGACTAGCGCGAACAATGAGCAGTTCTTC.

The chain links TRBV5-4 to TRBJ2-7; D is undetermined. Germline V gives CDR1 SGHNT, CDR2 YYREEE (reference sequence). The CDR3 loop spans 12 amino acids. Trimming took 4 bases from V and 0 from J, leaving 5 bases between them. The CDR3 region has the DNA TGTGCCAGCAGCATTAGCTCCTACGAGCAGTACTTC. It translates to CASSISSYEQYF.

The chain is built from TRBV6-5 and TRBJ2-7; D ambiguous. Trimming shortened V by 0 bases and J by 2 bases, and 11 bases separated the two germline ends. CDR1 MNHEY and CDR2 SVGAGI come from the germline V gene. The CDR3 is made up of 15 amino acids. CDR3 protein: CASSYSKANTYEQYF. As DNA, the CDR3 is TGTGCCAGCAGTTACTCGAAGGCAAACACCTACGAGCAGTACTTC.

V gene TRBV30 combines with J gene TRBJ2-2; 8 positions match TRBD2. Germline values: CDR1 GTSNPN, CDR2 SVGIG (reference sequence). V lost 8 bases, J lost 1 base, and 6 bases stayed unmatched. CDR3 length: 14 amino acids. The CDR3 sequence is CATSSGLNTGELFF. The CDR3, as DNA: TGTGCCACCTCTAGCGGGTTGAACACCGGGGAGCTGTTTTTT.

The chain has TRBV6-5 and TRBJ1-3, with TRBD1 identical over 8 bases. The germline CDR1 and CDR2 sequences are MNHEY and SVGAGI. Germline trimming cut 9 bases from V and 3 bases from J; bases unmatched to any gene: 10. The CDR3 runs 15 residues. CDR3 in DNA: TGTGCCAGTTCAGACAGGGGCCGAAGTGGAAACACCATATATTTT. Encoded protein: CASSDRGRSGNTIYF.

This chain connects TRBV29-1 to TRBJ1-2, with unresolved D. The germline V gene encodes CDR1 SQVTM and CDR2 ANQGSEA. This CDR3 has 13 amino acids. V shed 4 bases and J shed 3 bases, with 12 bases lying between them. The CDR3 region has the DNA TGCAGCGTTGGAACAGACCAGGACTATGGCTACACCTTC. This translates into CSVGTDQDYGYTF.

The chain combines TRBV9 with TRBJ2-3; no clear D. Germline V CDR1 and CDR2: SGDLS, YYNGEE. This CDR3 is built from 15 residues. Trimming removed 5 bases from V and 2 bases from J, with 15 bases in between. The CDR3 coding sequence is TGTGCCAGCAGAGAAGGAGTCGCTCCCACAGATACGCAGTATTTT. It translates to CASREGVAPTDTQYF.

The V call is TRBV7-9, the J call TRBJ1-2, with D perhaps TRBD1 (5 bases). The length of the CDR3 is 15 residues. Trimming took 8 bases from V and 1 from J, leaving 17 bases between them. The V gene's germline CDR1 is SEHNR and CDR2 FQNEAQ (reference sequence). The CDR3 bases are TGTGCCAGCGAGGAGCCGGGACGGATTAACTATGGCTACACCTTC. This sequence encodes CASEEPGRINYGYTF. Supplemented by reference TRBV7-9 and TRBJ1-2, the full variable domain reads DTGVSQNPRHKITKRGQNVTFRCDPISEHNRLYWYRQTLGQGPEFLTYFQNEAQLEKSRLLSDRFSAERPKGSFSTLEIQRTEQGDSAMYLCASEEPGRINYGYTFGSGTRLTVV.

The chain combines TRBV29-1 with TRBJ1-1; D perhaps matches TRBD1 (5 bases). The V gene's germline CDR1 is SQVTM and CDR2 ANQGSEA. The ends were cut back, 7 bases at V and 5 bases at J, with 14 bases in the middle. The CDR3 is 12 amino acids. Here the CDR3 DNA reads TGCAGCGCCCGGGATTGGGGGACTGAAGCTTTCTTT. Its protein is CSARDWGTEAFF.

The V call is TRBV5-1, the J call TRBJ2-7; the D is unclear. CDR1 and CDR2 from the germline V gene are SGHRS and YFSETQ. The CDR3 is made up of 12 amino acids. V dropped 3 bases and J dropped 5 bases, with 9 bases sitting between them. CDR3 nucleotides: TGCGCCAGCAGCTCCCAAACCCACGAGCAGTACTTC. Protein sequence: CASSSQTHEQYF.

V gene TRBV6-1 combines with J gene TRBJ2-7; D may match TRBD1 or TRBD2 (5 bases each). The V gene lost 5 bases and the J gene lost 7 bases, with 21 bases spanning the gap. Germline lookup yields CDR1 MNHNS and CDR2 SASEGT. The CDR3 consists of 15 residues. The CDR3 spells CASSTKPGPVGEQYF. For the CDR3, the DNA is TGTGCCAGCAGTACTAAACCGGGACCCGTTGGGGAGCAGTACTTC.

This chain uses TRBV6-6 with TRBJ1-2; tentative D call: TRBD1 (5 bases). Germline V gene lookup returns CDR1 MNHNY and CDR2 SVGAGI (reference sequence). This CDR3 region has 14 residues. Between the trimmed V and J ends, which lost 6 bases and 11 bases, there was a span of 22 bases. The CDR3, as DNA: TGTGCCAGCAGGGCCTCCTGGACGGACAACTTGTACACCTTC. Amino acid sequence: CASRASWTDNLYTF.

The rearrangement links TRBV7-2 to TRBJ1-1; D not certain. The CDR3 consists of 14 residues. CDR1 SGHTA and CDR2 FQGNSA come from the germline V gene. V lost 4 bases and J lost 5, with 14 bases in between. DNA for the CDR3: TGTGCCAGCAGCTCCCGGGCCCGTATGACTGAAGCTTTCTTT. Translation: CASSSRARMTEAFF.

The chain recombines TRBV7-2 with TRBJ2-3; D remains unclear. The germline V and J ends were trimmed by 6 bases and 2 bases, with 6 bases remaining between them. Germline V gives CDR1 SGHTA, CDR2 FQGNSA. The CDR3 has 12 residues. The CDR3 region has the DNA TGTGCCAGCAGTTTATTCACAGATACGCAGTATTTT. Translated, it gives CASSLFTDTQYF.

CDR3 sequence reads: CASSTPRVAGPYNEQFF. The CDR3 nucleotides are TGTGCCAGCAGCACCCCTAGAGTAGCGGGACCGTACAATGAGCAGTTCTTC. The chain is built from TRBV9 and TRBJ2-1; 8 bases agree with TRBD2. Per the germline V gene, CDR1 is SGDLS and CDR2 is YYNGEE. This CDR3 is 17 amino acids long. V lost 4 bases and J lost 4; bases outside the gene matches: 13. The whole variable domain, remainder taken from reference TRBV9 and TRBJ2-1, is DSGVTQTPKHLITATGQRVTLRCSPRSGDLSVYWYQQSLDQGLQFLIQYYNGEERAKGNILERFSAQQFPDLHSELNLSSLELGDSALYFCASSTPRVAGPYNEQFFGPGTRLTVL.

The CDR3 reads CASSQTQDTLSPQHF. CDR3 coding DNA: TGCGCCAGCAGCCAGACCCAAGACACCTTATCGCCCCAGCATTTT. The chain carries TRBV4-3 and TRBJ1-5; D gene uncertain. Trimming took off 3 bases at V and 9 bases at J, with 18 bases between the two ends. The germline V gene encodes CDR1 LGHNA and CDR2 YSLEER. The CDR3 is 15 residues long.

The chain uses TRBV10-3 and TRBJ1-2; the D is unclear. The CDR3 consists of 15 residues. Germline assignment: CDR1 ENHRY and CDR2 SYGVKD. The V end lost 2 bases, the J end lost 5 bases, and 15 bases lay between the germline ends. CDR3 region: CAISEHTGSSYGYTF. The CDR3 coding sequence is TGTGCCATCAGTGAGCACACCGGGTCGTCTTATGGCTACACCTTC.

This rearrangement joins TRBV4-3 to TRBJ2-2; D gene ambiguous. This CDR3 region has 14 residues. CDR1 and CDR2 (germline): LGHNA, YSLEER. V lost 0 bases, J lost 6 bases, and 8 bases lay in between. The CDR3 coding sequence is TGCGCCAGCAGCCAAGATCCGTCGGCCGGGGAGCTGTTTTTT. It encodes CASSQDPSAGELFF.

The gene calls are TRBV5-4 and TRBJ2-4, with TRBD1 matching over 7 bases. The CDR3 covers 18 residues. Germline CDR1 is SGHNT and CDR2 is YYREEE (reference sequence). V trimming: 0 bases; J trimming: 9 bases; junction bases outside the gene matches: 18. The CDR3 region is CASSLGQGTEGRKGIQYF. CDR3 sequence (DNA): TGTGCCAGCAGCTTGGGCCAGGGGACAGAGGGGCGAAAGGGCATTCAGTACTTC.

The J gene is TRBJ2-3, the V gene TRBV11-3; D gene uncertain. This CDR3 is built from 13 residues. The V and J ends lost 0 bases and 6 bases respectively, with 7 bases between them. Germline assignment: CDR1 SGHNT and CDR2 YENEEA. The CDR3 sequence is CASSLDIGDTQYF. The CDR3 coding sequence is TGTGCCAGCAGCTTAGACATCGGGGATACGCAGTATTTT.

CDR3 amino acids: CASSLPQGPHEQYF. The CDR3 nucleotides read TGTGCCAGCAGCTTACCACAGGGACCCCACGAGCAGTACTTC. The chain has TRBV7-2 and TRBJ2-7, with D possibly TRBD1 on 6 matching bases. The ends were cut back, 2 bases at V and 5 bases at J, with 13 bases in the middle. This CDR3 has 14 residues. Germline V gives CDR1 SGHTA, CDR2 FQGNSA.

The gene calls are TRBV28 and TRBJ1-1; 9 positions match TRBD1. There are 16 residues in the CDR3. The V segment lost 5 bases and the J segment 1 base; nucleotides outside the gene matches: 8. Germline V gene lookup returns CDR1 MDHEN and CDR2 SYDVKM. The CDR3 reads CASSLPGTGWNTEAFF. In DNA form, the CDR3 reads TGTGCCAGCAGTCTTCCCGGGACAGGGTGGAACACTGAAGCTTTCTTT. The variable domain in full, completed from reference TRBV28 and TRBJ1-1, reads DVKVTQSSRYLVKRTGEKVFLECVQDMDHENMFWYRQDPGLGLRLIYFSYDVKMKEKGDIPEGYSVSREKKERFSLILESASTNQTSMYLCASSLPGTGWNTEAFFGQGTRLTVV.

The CDR3 sequence is CASSLGETYNEQFF. The CDR3 nucleotides read TGTGCCAGCAGCTTGGGGGAGACTTACAATGAGCAGTTCTTC. The chain employs TRBV5-5 and TRBJ2-1; D possibly corresponds to TRBD2 (5 bases). V was clipped by 0 bases and J by 4 bases, with 8 bases between them. CDR1 SGHKS and CDR2 YYEKEE come from the germline V gene (reference sequence). The CDR3 extends over 14 amino acids. The full variable domain, its missing parts supplied by reference TRBV5-5 and TRBJ2-1, is DAGVTQSPTHLIKTRGQQVTLRCSPISGHKSVSWYQQVLGQGPQFIFQYYEKEERGRGNFPDRFSARQFPNYSSELNVNALLLGDSALYLCASSLGETYNEQFFGPGTRLTVL.